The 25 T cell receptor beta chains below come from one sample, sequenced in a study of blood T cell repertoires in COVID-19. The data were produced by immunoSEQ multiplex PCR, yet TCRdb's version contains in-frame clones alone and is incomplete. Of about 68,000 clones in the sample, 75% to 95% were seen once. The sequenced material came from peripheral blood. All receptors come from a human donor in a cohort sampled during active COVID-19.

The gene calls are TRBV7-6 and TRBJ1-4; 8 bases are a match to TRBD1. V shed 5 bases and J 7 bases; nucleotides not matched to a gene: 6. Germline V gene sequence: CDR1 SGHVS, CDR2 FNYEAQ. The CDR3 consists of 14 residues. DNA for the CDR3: TGTGCCAGCAGCCGGTCAGGGGGCGGTGAAAAACTGTTTTTT. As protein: CASSRSGGGEKLFF.

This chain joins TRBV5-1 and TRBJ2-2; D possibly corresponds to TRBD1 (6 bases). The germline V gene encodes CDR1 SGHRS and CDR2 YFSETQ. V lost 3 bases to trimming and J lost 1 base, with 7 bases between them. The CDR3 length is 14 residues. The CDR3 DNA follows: TGCGCCAGCAGCTCGACAGGGAACACCGGGGAGCTGTTTTTT. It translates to CASSSTGNTGELFF.

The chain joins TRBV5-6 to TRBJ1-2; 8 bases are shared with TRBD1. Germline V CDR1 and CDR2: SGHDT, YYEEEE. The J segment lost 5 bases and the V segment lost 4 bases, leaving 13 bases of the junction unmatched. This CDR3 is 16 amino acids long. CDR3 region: CASSRQGARNTYGYTF. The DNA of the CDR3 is TGTGCCAGCAGCCGTCAGGGGGCGCGTAACACATATGGCTACACCTTC.

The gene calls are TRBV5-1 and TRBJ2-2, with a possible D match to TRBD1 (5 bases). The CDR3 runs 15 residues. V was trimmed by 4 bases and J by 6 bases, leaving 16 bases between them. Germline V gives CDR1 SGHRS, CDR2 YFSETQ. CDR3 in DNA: TGCGCCAGCAGCCTGTCCACGTCAGGGTCCGGGGAGCTGTTTTTT. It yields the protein CASSLSTSGSGELFF.

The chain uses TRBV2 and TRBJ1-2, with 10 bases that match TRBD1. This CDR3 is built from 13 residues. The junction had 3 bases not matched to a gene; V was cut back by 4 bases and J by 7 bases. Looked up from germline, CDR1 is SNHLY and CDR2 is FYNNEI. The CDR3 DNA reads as TGTGCCAGCAGTGGACGGACAGGGGGTGGCTACACCTTC. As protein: CASSGRTGGGYTF. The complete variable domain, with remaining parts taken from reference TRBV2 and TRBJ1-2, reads EPEVTQTPSHQVTQMGQEVILRCVPISNHLYFYWYRQILGQKVEFLVSFYNNEISEKSEIFDDQFSVERPDGSNFTLKIRSTKLEDSAMYFCASSGRTGGGYTFGSGTRLTVV.

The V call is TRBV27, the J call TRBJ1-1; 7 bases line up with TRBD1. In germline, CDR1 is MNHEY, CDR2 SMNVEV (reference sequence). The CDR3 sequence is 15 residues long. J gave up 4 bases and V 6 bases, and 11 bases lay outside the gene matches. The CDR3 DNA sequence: TGTGCCAGCAGCCCCGGGACAGACGGCGGCACTGAAGCTTTCTTT. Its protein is CASSPGTDGGTEAFF.

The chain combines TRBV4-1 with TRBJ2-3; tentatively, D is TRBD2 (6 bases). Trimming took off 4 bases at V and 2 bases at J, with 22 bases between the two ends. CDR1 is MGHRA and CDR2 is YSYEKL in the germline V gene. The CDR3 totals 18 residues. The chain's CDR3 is CASSLSTFRDSNTDTQYF. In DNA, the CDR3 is TGCGCCAGCAGCCTAAGTACCTTCCGGGACTCTAACACAGATACGCAGTATTTT.

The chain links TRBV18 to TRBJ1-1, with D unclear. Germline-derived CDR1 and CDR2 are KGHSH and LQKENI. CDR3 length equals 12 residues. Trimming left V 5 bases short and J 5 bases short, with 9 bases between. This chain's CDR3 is CASSSGLTEAFF. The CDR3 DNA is TGTGCCAGCTCATCAGGTTTAACTGAAGCTTTCTTT. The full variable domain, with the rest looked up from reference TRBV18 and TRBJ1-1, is NAGVMQNPRHLVRRRGQEARLRCSPMKGHSHVYWYRQLPEEGLKFMVYLQKENIIDESGMPKERFSAEFPKEGPSILRIQQVVRGDSAAYFCASSSGLTEAFFGQGTRLTVV.

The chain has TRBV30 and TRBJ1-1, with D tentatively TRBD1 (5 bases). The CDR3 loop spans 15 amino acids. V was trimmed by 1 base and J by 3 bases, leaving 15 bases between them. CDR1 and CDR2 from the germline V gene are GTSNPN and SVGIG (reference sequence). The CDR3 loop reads CAWSAPTGKYTEAFF. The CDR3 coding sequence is TGTGCCTGGAGTGCACCCACAGGAAAGTACACTGAAGCTTTCTTT.

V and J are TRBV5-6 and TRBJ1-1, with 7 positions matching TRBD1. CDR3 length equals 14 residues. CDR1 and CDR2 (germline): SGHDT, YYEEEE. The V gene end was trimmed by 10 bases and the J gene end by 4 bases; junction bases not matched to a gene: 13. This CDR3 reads CASLFTGVVTEAFF. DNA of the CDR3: TGTGCCTCTCTCTTCACAGGGGTGGTCACTGAAGCTTTCTTT.

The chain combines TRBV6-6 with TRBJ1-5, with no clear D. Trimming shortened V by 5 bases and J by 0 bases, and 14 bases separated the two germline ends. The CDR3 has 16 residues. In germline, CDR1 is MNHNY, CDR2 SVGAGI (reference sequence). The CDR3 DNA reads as TGTGCCAGCAGTCTCCCTGGAGACCTTAGCAATCAGCCCCAGCATTTT. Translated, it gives CASSLPGDLSNQPQHF.

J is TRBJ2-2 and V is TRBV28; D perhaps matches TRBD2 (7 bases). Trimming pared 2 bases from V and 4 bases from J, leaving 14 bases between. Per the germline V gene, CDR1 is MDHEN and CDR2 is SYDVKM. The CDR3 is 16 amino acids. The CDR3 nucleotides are TGTGCCAGCAGTTTAGCGGGGGCGCGTCGCACCGGGGAGCTGTTTTTT. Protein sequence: CASSLAGARRTGELFF.

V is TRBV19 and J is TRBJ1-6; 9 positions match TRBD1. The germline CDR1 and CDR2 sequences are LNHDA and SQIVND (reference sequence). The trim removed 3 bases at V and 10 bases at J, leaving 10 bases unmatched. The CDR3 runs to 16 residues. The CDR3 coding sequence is TGTGCCAGTAGTATGTCACAGGGGGCCATAGGGTCACCCCTCCACTTT. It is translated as CASSMSQGAIGSPLHF. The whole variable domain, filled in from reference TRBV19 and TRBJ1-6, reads DGGITQSPKYLFRKEGQNVTLSCEQNLNHDAMYWYRQDPGQGLRLIYYSQIVNDFQKGDIAEGYSVSREKKESFPLTVTSAQKNPTAFYLCASSMSQGAIGSPLHFGNGTRLTVT.

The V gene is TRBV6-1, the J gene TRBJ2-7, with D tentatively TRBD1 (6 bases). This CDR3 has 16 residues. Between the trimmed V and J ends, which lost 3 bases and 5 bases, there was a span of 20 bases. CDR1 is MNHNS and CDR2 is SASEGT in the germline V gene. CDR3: CASSEYGQRLGDEQYF. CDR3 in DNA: TGTGCCAGCAGTGAGTACGGACAGCGCCTGGGGGACGAGCAGTACTTC.

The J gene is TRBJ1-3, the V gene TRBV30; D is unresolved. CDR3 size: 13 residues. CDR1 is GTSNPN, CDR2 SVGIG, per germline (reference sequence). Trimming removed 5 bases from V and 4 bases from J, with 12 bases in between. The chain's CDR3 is CAWGAAVGNTIYF. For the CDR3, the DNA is TGTGCCTGGGGCGCGGCGGTGGGAAACACCATATATTTT.

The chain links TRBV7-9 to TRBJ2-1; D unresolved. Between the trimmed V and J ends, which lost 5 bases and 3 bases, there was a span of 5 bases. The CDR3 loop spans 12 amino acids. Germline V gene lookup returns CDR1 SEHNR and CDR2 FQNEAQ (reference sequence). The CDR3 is CASSPGYNEQFF. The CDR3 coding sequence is TGTGCCAGCAGCCCCGGCTACAATGAGCAGTTCTTC.

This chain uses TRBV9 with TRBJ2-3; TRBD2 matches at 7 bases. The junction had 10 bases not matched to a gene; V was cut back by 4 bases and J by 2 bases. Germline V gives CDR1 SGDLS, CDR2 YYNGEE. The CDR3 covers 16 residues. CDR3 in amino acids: CASSKGAGRSTDTQYF. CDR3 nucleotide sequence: TGTGCCAGCAGCAAAGGAGCGGGGAGGTCCACAGATACGCAGTATTTT.

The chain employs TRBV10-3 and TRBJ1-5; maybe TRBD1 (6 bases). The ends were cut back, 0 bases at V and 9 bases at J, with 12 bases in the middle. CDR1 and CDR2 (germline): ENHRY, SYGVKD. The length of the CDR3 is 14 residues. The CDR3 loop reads CAISESPGDVPQHF. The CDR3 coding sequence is TGTGCCATCAGTGAGTCTCCAGGGGATGTGCCCCAGCATTTT.

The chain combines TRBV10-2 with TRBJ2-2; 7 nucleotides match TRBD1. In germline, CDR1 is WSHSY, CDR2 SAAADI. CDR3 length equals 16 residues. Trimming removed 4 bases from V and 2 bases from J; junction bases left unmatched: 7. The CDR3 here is CASSARDRSNTGELFF. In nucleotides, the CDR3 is TGCGCCAGCAGTGCCCGGGACAGATCAAACACCGGGGAGCTGTTTTTT.

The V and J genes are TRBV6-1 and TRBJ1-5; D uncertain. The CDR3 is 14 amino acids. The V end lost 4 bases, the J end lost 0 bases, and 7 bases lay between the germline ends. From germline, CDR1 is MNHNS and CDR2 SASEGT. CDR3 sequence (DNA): TGTGCCAGCAGTGGAGCTTATAGCAATCAGCCCCAGCATTTT. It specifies CASSGAYSNQPQHF.

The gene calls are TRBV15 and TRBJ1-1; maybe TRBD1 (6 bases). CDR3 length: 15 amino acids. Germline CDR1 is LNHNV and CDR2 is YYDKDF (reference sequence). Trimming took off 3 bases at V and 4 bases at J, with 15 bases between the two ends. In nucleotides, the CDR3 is TGTGCCACCAGCAGTGACCGAGGGGGTGGCACTGAAGCTTTCTTT. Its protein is CATSSDRGGGTEAFF.

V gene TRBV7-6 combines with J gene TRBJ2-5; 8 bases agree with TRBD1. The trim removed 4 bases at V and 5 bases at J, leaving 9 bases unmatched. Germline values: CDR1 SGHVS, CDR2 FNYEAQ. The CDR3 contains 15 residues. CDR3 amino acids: CASSSDRAFGETQYF. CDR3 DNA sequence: TGTGCCAGCAGCTCGGACAGGGCCTTCGGTGAGACCCAGTACTTC.

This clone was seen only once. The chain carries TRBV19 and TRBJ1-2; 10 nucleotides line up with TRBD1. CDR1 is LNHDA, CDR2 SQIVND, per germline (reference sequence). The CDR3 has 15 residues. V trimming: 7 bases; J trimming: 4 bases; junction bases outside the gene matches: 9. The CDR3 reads CASNGDRGLIYGYTF. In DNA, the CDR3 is TGTGCCAGTAACGGAGACAGGGGGCTGATCTATGGCTACACCTTC.

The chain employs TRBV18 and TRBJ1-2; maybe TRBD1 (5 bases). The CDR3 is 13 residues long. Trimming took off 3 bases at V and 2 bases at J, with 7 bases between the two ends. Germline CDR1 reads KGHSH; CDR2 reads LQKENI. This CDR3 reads CASSPQGNYGYTF. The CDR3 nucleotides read TGTGCCAGCTCACCTCAGGGAAACTATGGCTACACCTTC.

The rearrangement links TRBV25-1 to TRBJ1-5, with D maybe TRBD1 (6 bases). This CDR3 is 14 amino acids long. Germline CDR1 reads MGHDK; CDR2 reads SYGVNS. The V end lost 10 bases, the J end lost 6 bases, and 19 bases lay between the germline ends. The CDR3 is CATSQGAERQPQHF. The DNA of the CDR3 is TGTGCCACATCACAGGGAGCTGAGCGTCAGCCCCAGCATTTT.